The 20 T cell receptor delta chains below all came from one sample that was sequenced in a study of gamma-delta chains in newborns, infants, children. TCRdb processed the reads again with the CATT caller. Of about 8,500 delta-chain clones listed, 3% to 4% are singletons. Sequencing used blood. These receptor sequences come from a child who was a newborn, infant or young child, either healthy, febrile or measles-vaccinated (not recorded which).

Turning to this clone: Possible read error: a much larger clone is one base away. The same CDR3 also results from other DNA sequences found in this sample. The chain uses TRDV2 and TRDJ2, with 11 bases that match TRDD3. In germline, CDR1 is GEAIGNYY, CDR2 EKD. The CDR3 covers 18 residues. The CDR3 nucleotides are TGCGCCTGTGACACCGTAACTGGGGGATATAGAATGACAGCACAACTCTTCTTT. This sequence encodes CACDTVTGGYRMTAQLFF.

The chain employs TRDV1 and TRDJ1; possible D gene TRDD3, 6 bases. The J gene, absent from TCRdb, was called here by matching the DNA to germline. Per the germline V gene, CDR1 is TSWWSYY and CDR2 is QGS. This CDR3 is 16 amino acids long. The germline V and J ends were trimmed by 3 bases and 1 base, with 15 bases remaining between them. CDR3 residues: CALGDWGPEGTDKLIF. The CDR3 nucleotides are TGTGCTCTTGGGGACTGGGGTCCGGAGGGCACCGATAAACTCATCTTT.

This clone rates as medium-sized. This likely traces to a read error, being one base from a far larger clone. DNA of the CDR3: TGTGCCTGTGACAGCTGGGGGAGCTCCTGGGACACCCGACAGATGTTTTTC. Translating gives CACDSWGSSWDTRQMFF. V and J are TRDV2 and TRDJ3; TRDD3 matches at 8 bases. V was pared by 2 bases and J by 0 bases, with 2 bases of the junction left unmatched. Germline V gene lookup returns CDR1 GEAIGNYY and CDR2 EKD. This CDR3 has 17 residues.

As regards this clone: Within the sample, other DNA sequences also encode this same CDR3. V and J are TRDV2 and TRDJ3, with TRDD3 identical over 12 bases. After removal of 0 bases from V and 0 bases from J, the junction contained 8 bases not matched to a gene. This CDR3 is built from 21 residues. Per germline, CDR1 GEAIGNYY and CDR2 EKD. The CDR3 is CACDTVLGDTLSSWDTRQMFF. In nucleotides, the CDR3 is TGTGCCTGTGACACCGTACTGGGGGATACCCTTAGCTCCTGGGACACCCGACAGATGTTTTTC.

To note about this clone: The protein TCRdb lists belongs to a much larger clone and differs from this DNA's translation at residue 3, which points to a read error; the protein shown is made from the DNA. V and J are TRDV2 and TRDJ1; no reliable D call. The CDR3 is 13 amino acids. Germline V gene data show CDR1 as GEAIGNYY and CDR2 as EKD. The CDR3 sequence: CARDRIYTDKLIF. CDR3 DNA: TGTGCCCGTGACAGGATCTACACCGATAAACTCATCTTT.

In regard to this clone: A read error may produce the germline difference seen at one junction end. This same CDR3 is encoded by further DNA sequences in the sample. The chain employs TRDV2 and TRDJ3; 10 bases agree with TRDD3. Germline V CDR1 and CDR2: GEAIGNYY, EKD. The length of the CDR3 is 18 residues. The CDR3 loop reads CACDTGGFLSWDTRQMFF. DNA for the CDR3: TGTGCCTGCGACACTGGGGGATTCCTCTCCTGGGACACCCGACAGATGTTTTTC.

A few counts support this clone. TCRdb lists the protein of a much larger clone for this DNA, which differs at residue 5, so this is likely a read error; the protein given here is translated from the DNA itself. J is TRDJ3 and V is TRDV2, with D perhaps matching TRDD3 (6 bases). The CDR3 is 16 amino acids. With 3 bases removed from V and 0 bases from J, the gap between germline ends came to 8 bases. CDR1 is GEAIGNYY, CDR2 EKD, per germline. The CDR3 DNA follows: TGTGCCTGTGACCGGGGGAGCTCCTGGGACACCCGACAGATGTTTTTC. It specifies CACDRGSSWDTRQMFF.

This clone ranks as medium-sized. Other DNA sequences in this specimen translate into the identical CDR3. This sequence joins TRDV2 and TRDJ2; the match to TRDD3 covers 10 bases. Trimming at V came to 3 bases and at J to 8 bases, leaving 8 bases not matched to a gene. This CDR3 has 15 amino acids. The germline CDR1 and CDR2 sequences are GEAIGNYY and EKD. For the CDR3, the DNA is TGTGCCTGTGACCCCCTGGGGGATAAGACCGCACAACTCTTCTTT. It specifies CACDPLGDKTAQLFF.

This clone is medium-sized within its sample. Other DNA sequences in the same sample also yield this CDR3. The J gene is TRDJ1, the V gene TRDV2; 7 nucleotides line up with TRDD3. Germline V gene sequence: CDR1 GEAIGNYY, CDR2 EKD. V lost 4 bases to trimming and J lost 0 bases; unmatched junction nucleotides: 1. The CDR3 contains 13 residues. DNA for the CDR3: TGTGCCTGTGATCTGGGGGACACCGATAAACTCATCTTT. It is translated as CACDLGDTDKLIF.

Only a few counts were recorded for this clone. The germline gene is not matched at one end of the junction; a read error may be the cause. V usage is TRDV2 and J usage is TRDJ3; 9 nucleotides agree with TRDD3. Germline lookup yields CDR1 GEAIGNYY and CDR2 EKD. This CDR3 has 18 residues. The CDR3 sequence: CARDVLGESSWDTRQVFF. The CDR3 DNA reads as TGTGCCCGTGACGTACTGGGGGAGAGCTCCTGGGACACCCGACAGGTGTTTTTC.

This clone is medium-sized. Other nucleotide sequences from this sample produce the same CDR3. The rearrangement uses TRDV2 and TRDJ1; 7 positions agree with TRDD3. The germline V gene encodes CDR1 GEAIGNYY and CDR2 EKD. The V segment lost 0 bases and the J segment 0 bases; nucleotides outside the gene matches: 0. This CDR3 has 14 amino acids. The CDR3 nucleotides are TGTGCCTGTGACACCGGGGGATACACCGATAAACTCATCTTT. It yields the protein CACDTGGYTDKLIF.

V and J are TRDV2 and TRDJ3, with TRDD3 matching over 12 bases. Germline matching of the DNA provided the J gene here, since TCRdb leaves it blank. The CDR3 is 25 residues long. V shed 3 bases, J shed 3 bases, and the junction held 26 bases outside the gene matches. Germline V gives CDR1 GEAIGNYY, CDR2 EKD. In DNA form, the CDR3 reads TGTGCCTGTGACGTACTGGGGGACACCGAGTGGCAGGCTGGGGGATACGGCTGGGACACCCGACAGATGTTTTTC. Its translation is CACDVLGDTEWQAGGYGWDTRQMFF.

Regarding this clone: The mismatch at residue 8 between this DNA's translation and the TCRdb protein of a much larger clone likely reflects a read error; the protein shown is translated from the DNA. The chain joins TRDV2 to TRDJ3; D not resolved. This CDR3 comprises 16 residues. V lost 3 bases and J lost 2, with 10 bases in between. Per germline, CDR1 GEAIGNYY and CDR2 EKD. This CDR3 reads CACDSLDPWDTRQMFF. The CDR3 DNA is TGTGCCTGTGACTCCCTCGACCCCTGGGACACCCGACAGATGTTTTTC.

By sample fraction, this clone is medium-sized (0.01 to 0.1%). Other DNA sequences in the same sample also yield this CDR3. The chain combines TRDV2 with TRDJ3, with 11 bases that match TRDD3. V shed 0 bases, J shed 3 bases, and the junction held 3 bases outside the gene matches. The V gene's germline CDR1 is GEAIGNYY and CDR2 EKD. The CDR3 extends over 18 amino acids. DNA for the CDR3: TGTGCCTGTGACACCGCTGGGGGATACAGCTGGGACACCCGACAGATGTTTTTC. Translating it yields CACDTAGGYSWDTRQMFF.

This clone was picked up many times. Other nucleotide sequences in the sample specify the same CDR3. The CDR3 sequence: CACDTGYFDKLIF. In DNA form, the CDR3 reads TGTGCCTGTGACACGGGATACTTCGATAAACTCATCTTT. The chain is built from TRDV2 and TRDJ1; 7 bases map to TRDD3. Germline CDR1 is GEAIGNYY and CDR2 is EKD. The CDR3 contains 13 residues. Trimming took 1 base from V and 4 from J; bases not matched to a gene: 2.

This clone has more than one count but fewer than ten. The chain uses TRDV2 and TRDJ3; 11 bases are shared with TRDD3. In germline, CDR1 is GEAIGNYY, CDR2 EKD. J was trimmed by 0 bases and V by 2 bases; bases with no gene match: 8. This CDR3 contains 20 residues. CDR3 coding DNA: TGTGCCTGTGACAAAGTACTGGGGGATAAAAACTCCTGGGACACCCGACAGATGTTTTTC. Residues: CACDKVLGDKNSWDTRQMFF.

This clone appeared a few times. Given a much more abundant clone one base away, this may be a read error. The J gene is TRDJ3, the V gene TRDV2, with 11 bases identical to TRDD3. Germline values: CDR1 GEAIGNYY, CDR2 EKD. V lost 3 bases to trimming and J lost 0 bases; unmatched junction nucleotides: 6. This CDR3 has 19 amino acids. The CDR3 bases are TGTGCCTGTGACGACATGCTGGGGGATACCTCCTGGGACACCCGACAGATGTTTTTC. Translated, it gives CACDDMLGDTSWDTRQMFF.

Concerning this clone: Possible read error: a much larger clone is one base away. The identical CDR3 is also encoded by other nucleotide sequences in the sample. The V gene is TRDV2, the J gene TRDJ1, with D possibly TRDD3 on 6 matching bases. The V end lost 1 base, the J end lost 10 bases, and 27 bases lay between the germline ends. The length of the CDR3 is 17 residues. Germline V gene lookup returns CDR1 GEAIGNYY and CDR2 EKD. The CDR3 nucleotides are TGTGCCTGTGACACTGGGGGGCTCCGAGAGAAGGATCGGGGACTCATCTTT. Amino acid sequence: CACDTGGLREKDRGLIF.

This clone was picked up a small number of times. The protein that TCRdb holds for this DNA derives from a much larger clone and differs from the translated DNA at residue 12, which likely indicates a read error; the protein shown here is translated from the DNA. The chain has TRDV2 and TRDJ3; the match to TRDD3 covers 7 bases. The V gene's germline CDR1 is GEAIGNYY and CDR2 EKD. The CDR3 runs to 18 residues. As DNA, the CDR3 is TGTGCCTGTGACACCGTGGGGGAAAGCTCCTGGGGCACCCGACAGATGTTTTTC. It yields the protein CACDTVGESSWGTRQMFF.

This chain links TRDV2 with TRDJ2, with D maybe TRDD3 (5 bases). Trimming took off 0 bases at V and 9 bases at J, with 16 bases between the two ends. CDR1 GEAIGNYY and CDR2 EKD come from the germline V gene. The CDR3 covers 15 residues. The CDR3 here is CACDTVGTLSTQLFF. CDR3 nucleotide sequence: TGTGCCTGTGACACCGTGGGGACCCTTTCGACACAACTCTTCTTT.